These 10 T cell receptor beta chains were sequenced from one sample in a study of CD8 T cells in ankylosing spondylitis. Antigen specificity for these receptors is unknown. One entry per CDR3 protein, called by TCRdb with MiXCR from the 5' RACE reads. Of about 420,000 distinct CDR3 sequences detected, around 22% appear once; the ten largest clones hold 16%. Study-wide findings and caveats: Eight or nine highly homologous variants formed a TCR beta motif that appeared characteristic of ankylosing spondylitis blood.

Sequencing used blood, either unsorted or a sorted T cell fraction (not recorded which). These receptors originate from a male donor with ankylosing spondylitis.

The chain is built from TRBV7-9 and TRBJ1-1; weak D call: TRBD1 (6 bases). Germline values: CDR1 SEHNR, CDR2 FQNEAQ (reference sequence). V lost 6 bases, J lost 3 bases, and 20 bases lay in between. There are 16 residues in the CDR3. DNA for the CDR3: TGTGCCAGCAGTCCAACCGGGGGGCGTGGGGACACTGAAGCTTTCTTT. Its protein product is CASSPTGGRGDTEAFF.

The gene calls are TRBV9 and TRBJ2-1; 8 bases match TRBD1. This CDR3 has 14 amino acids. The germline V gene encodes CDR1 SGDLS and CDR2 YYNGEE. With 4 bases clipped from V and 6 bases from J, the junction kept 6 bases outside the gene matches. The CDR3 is CASSSRTGINEQFF. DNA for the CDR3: TGTGCCAGCAGCTCGAGGACAGGGATCAATGAGCAGTTCTTC.

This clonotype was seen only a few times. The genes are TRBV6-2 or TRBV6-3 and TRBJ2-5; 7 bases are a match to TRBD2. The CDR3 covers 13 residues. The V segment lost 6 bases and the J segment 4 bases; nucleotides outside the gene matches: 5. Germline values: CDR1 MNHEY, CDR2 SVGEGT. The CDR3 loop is CASRGTTRETQYF. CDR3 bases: TGTGCCAGCAGAGGGACTACGAGAGAGACCCAGTACTTC.

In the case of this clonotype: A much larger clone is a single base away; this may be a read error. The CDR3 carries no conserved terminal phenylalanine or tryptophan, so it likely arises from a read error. The CDR3: CASSYSTRLDEKLFV. The CDR3 bases are TGTGCCAGCAGTTACTCGACCAGGTTGGATGAAAAACTGTTTGTT. The rearrangement joins TRBV6-5 to TRBJ1-4; no reliable D call. CDR1 is MNHEY and CDR2 is SVGAGI in the germline V gene. The ends were cut back, 0 bases at V and 6 bases at J, with 11 bases in the middle. This CDR3 spans 15 amino acids.

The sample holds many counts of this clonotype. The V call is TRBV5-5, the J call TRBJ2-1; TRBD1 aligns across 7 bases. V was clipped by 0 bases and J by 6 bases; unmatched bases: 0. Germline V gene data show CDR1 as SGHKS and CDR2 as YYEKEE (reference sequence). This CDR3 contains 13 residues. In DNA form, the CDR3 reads TGTGCCAGCAGCTTGGGGGACAGCAATGAGCAGTTCTTC. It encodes CASSLGDSNEQFF.

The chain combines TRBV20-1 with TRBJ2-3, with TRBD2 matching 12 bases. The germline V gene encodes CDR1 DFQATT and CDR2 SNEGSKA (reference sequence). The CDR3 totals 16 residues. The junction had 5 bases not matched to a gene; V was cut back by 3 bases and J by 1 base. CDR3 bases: TGCAGTGCTAGCCTAGCGGGAGGGCCGCGCACAGATACGCAGTATTTT. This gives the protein CSASLAGGPRTDTQYF.

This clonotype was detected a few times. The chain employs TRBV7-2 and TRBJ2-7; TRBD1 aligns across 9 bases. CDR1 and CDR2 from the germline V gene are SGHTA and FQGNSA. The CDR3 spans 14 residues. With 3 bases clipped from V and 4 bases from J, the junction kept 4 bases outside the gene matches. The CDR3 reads CASSLGTGLYEQYF. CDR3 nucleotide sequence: TGTGCCAGCAGCTTGGGGACAGGGTTGTACGAGCAGTACTTC.

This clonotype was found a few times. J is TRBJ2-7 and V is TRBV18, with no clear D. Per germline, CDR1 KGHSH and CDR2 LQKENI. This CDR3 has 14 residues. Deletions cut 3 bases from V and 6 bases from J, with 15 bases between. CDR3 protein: CASSPGRATIEQYF. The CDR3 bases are TGTGCCAGCTCACCTGGCCGAGCAACGATCGAGCAGTACTTC.

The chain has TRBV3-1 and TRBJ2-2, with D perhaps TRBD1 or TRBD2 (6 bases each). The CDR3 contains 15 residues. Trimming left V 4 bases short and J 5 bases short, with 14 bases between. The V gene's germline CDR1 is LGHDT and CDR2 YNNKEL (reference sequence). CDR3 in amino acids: CASSPRGAGTGELFF. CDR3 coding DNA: TGTGCCAGCAGCCCTAGGGGGGCCGGAACCGGGGAGCTGTTTTTT. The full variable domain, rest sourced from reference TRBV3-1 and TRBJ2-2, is DTAVSQTPKYLVTQMGNDKSIKCEQNLGHDTMYWYKQDSKKFLKIMFSYNNKELIINETVPNRFSPKSPDKAHLNLHINSLELGDSAVYFCASSPRGAGTGELFFGEGSRLTVL.

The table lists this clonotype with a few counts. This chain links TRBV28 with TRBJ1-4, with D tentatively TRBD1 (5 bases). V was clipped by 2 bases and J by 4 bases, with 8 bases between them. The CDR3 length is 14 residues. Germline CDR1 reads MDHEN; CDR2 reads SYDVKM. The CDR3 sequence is CASSLQGLNEKLFF. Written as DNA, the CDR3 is TGTGCCAGCAGTTTACAGGGACTTAATGAAAAACTGTTTTTT.